Shown below are 25 T cell receptor beta chains from a single sample sequenced in a study of response to subunit inactivated influenza vaccine listed by TCRdb under 2018. Receptor libraries were prepared by RT-PCR. These reads were obtained on an Illumina HiSeq 2500. In TCRdb, the public reads were trimmed at Q25 with fastp and aligned with MiXCR, with productive beta chains retained. Every distinct CDR3 protein forms one entry, paired with its most common genes and DNA. A total of more than 150,000 distinct CDR3 sequences appear in this sample, about 9.3% of them only once. Under 13% of the sample lies in the top ten. Sequenced material: non-naive T cells sorted from PBMCs, taken on the day of vaccination. Explained via the paper, the cell subset or site label denotes: memory T cell fraction. The receptors derive from a man over 45 who received an inactivated influenza vaccine. Donor details come from another sample of the same person, matched by shared clones.

The rearrangement uses TRBV9 and TRBJ2-2; no clear D. Germline loops: CDR1 SGDLS, CDR2 YYNGEE. Trimming pared 0 bases from V and 6 bases from J, leaving 9 bases between. The CDR3 has 14 residues. CDR3 in amino acids: CASSVGGVAGELFF. The CDR3 nucleotides are TGTGCCAGCAGCGTAGGAGGTGTGGCCGGGGAGCTGTTTTTT.

This clonotype has a handful of counts. The rearrangement uses TRBV29-1 and TRBJ2-3; the D gene is possibly TRBD2 (6 bases). Germline lookup yields CDR1 SQVTM and CDR2 ANQGSEA. The CDR3 has 13 residues. Here the CDR3 DNA reads TGCACCACACTCGGGACTCGAGGGGATACGCAGTATTTT. This encodes CTTLGTRGDTQYF.

Ten or more counts support this clonotype. The rearrangement links TRBV20-1 to TRBJ2-1; D unresolved. The CDR3 has 15 residues. V was pared by 4 bases and J by 2 bases, with 15 bases between. The germline V gene encodes CDR1 DFQATT and CDR2 SNEGSKA (reference sequence). Written as DNA, the CDR3 is TGCAGTGCTATCTCGGTTGCGGCCGCCTACAATGAGCAGTTCTTC. Protein: CSAISVAAAYNEQFF.

This clonotype was picked up many times. The rearrangement joins TRBV10-2 to TRBJ2-1; 8 positions agree with TRBD2. The germline V gene has CDR1 WSHSY and CDR2 SAAADI. With 8 bases clipped from V and 4 bases from J, the junction kept 10 bases outside the gene matches. This CDR3 contains 15 residues. The CDR3 DNA is TGCGCCAGCCGGCGGGGGGCCGGGGGGTACAATGAGCAGTTCTTC. This encodes CASRRGAGGYNEQFF.

In this sample, this clonotype turned up many times. The chain carries TRBV29-1 and TRBJ1-1; D might be TRBD1 (6 bases). Germline V gene data show CDR1 as SQVTM and CDR2 as ANQGSEA. CDR3 size: 13 residues. Trimming pared 6 bases from V and 1 base from J, leaving 12 bases between. The CDR3 is CSVDRTANTEAFF. DNA for the CDR3: TGCAGCGTCGATCGGACAGCGAACACTGAAGCTTTCTTT.

This clonotype has a count of ten or more. This chain uses TRBV27 with TRBJ2-7; D gene uncertain. Looked up from germline, CDR1 is MNHEY and CDR2 is SMNVEV (reference sequence). This CDR3 has 14 amino acids. Between the trimmed V and J ends, which lost 2 bases and 2 bases, there was a span of 10 bases. In nucleotides, the CDR3 is TGTGCCAGCAGTTTAACCCAGAGCACCTACGAGCAGTACTTC. Translating gives CASSLTQSTYEQYF.

The chain uses TRBV5-1 and TRBJ2-7, with D possibly called TRBD1 or TRBD2 (5 bases each). The CDR3 runs to 14 residues. The ends were cut back, 4 bases at V and 6 bases at J, with 17 bases in the middle. Germline lookup yields CDR1 SGHRS and CDR2 YFSETQ. In DNA, the CDR3 is TGCGCCAGCAGCCCGAATCGTGGGGGTGGCGAGCAGTACTTC. Amino acid sequence: CASSPNRGGGEQYF.

This clonotype was counted between two and nine times. The chain carries TRBV20-1 and TRBJ2-3, with TRBD2 matching 11 bases. Germline trimming cut 1 base from V and 0 bases from J; bases unmatched to any gene: 9. The CDR3 extends over 18 amino acids. Looked up from germline, CDR1 is DFQATT and CDR2 is SNEGSKA (reference sequence). In nucleotides, the CDR3 is TGCAGTGCTAGAGGGTCGTTTAGGACTAGCGGGAGCACAGATACGCAGTATTTT. Its protein product is CSARGSFRTSGSTDTQYF.

The chain employs TRBV2 and TRBJ2-6; D tentatively fits TRBD1 or TRBD2 (5 bases each). The CDR3 totals 13 residues. V lost 11 bases, J lost 0 bases, and 8 bases lay in between. Germline CDR1 and CDR2: SNHLY and FYNNEI. CDR3 nucleotides: TGTGCCCGAGGGGTCTCTGGGGCCAACGTCCTGACTTTC. Amino acids: CARGVSGANVLTF.

This clonotype was observed at least ten times. The rearrangement joins TRBV29-1 to TRBJ1-2; no clear D. Trimming removed 6 bases at V and 4 bases at J, with 15 bases between. Germline assignment: CDR1 SQVTM and CDR2 ANQGSEA. CDR3 length equals 13 residues. The CDR3 sequence: CSVTGEVLYGYTF. The CDR3 DNA reads TGCAGCGTCACCGGAGAAGTCCTCTATGGCTACACCTTC.

The V gene is TRBV18, the J gene TRBJ2-7; the D gene is possibly TRBD2 (6 bases). The V gene lost 2 bases and the J gene lost 6 bases, with 17 bases spanning the gap. This CDR3 has 15 amino acids. Germline V gene sequence: CDR1 KGHSH, CDR2 LQKENI. The CDR3 here is CASSPGQGGVAEQYF. The CDR3 DNA reads as TGTGCCAGCTCACCAGGTCAGGGAGGTGTTGCCGAGCAGTACTTC.

This clonotype was counted between two and nine times. The rearrangement uses TRBV28 and TRBJ1-2; TRBD1 matches at 8 bases. CDR3 size: 14 residues. CDR1 and CDR2 (germline): MDHEN, SYDVKM. Trimming removed 3 bases from V and 2 bases from J; junction bases left unmatched: 2. DNA for the CDR3: TGTGCCAGCAGTTTCCGACAGGGGAACTATGGCTACACCTTC. Amino acid sequence: CASSFRQGNYGYTF.

This clonotype was seen more than once but under ten times. The CDR3 nucleotides are TGTGCCAGCAGCTTCGAGGGGACAGCTTTCTCCCAGTACTTC. It yields the protein CASSFEGTAFSQYF. The chain couples TRBV11-2 to TRBJ2-5, with 7 bases fitting TRBD1. The junction had 10 bases not matched to a gene; V was cut back by 3 bases and J by 9 bases. In germline, CDR1 is SGHAT, CDR2 FQNNGV. This CDR3 spans 14 amino acids. The full variable domain, in which reference TRBV11-2 and TRBJ2-5 provide the parts outside the CDR3, is EAGVAQSPRYKIIEKRQSVAFWCNPISGHATLYWYQQILGQGPKLLIQFQNNGVVDDSQLPKDRFSAERLKGVDSTLKIQPAKLEDSAVYLCASSFEGTAFSQYFGPGTRLLVL.

In this sample, this clonotype turned up a few times. The chain combines TRBV6-5 with TRBJ2-7, with a possible D match to TRBD1 (5 bases). CDR1 MNHEY and CDR2 SVGAGI come from the germline V gene. Trimming cost V 3 bases and J 2 bases, with 11 bases left between them. CDR3 length equals 14 residues. This chain's CDR3 is CASSYSGITYEQYF. As DNA, the CDR3 is TGTGCCAGCAGTTATTCAGGGATCACCTACGAGCAGTACTTC.

The chain couples TRBV9 to TRBJ2-7; 10 nucleotides agree with TRBD2. This CDR3 contains 14 residues. V shed 0 bases, J shed 6 bases, and the junction held 3 bases outside the gene matches. Germline CDR1 SGDLS, CDR2 YYNGEE. CDR3 DNA sequence: TGTGCCAGCAGCGTAGCAGCGGGGGGGATCGAGCAGTACTTC. Its translation is CASSVAAGGIEQYF.

In this sample, this clonotype turned up a few times. The chain joins TRBV2 to TRBJ2-3, with a tentative D call TRBD1 (6 bases). Looked up from germline, CDR1 is SNHLY and CDR2 is FYNNEI. Trimming stripped 4 bases from V and 2 bases from J, with 13 bases between. The CDR3 consists of 15 residues. The CDR3 DNA is TGTGCCAGCAGTGTGAAACAGGGACCCACAGATACGCAGTATTTT. Amino acids: CASSVKQGPTDTQYF.

This clonotype came up a few times. The chain joins TRBV28 to TRBJ2-2; the D is unclear. Trimming stripped 5 bases from V and 1 base from J, with 8 bases between. CDR1 and CDR2 (germline): MDHEN, SYDVKM. This CDR3 spans 14 amino acids. The CDR3 protein is CASSTTVNTGELFF. CDR3 DNA: TGTGCCAGCAGTACGACGGTGAACACCGGGGAGCTGTTTTTT.

V is TRBV7-2 and J is TRBJ2-7; D gene uncertain. Looked up from germline, CDR1 is SGHTA and CDR2 is FQGNSA. The CDR3 totals 12 residues. V was cut by 4 bases and J by 6 bases, with 10 bases left in between. CDR3 region: CASSSSGPEQYF. DNA of the CDR3: TGTGCCAGCAGCTCGTCCGGGCCCGAGCAGTACTTC.

Only a few counts were recorded for this clonotype. This rearrangement joins TRBV9 to TRBJ2-7; unclear D gene. The CDR3 extends over 13 amino acids. The germline gives CDR1 SGDLS, CDR2 YYNGEE. Trimming stripped 0 bases from V and 6 bases from J, with 10 bases between. For the CDR3, the DNA is TGTGCCAGCAGCGTAGATAAGGGTAGCGAGCAGTACTTC. Residues: CASSVDKGSEQYF.

This clonotype was counted many times. This chain connects TRBV12-3 or TRBV12-4 to TRBJ1-6; D perhaps matches TRBD1 (5 bases). The V end was cut by 0 bases, the J end by 11 bases, with 11 bases between. This CDR3 is 14 amino acids long. CDR3 protein: CASSLAGAGTPLHF. CDR3 DNA: TGTGCCAGCAGTTTAGCAGGGGCTGGGACACCCCTCCACTTT.

This clonotype was seen ten or more times. CDR3 bases: TGTGCCAGCAGCCGAGGACCGGGACAGGGTATGAACACTGAAGCTTTCTTT. It codes for CASSRGPGQGMNTEAFF. J is TRBJ1-1 and V is TRBV7-2; 9 bases align to TRBD1. The CDR3 spans 17 residues. Germline CDR1 SGHTA, CDR2 FQGNSA. With 5 bases clipped from V and 0 bases from J, the junction kept 10 bases outside the gene matches.

This clonotype was counted ten times or more. The chain recombines TRBV5-1 with TRBJ2-7; 9 nucleotides align to TRBD1. Germline values: CDR1 SGHRS, CDR2 YFSETQ. This CDR3 region has 14 residues. V dropped 4 bases and J dropped 3; count of bases not matched to a gene: 5. The DNA of the CDR3 is TGCGCCAGCAGCAGGGGACAGGGAAGCTACGAGCAGTACTTC. It is translated as CASSRGQGSYEQYF.

This clonotype was seen many times. The chain uses TRBV11-2 and TRBJ1-3; TRBD1 agrees at 7 bases. The V gene's germline CDR1 is SGHAT and CDR2 FQNNGV. After removal of 0 bases from V and 1 base from J, the junction contained 9 bases not matched to a gene. The CDR3 consists of 18 residues. The CDR3 reads CASSLDYAGQWSGNTIYF. Written as DNA, the CDR3 is TGTGCCAGCAGCTTAGATTACGCGGGACAGTGGTCTGGAAACACCATATATTTT.

This sequence joins TRBV4-3 and TRBJ2-7; D is possibly TRBD1 or TRBD2 (6 bases each). CDR1 is LGHNA, CDR2 YSLEER, per germline. V lost 0 bases and J 7 bases, leaving 19 bases between the germline ends. The CDR3 contains 16 residues. Here the CDR3 DNA reads TGCGCCAGCAGCCAAGATATGGGGGGCGCCTATTATGAGCAGTACTTC. This translates into CASSQDMGGAYYEQYF.

V usage is TRBV7-9 and J usage is TRBJ2-2; D perhaps matches TRBD1 (5 bases). With 4 bases removed from V and 2 bases from J, the gap between germline ends came to 11 bases. Germline loops: CDR1 SEHNR, CDR2 FQNEAQ (reference sequence). The CDR3 runs 15 residues. CDR3 amino acids: CASSYQGANTGELFF. DNA of the CDR3: TGTGCCAGCAGCTATCAAGGGGCTAACACCGGGGAGCTGTTTTTT.